These 17 T cell receptor beta chains were sequenced from one sample in a study of blood T cell repertoires in COVID-19. This table comes from immunoSEQ multiplex PCR, and its TCRdb copy is limited to in-frame clones, with some not included. The data show 180,000 or so clones, approximately 81% seen once. Source material: peripheral blood. These TCRs come from a woman of 80 years or more with acute or convalescent COVID-19.

This chain connects TRBV19 to TRBJ1-2; D may be TRBD1 (6 bases). Germline assignment: CDR1 LNHDA and CDR2 SQIVND (reference sequence). This CDR3 has 12 amino acids. Between the trimmed V and J ends, which lost 9 bases and 7 bases, there was a span of 15 bases. Here the CDR3 DNA reads TGTGCCAGCAGGACAGTTCCGGCTGGCTACACCTTC. Protein product: CASRTVPAGYTF.

The chain uses TRBV27 and TRBJ2-1; D is ambiguous. Trimming removed 0 bases from V and 12 bases from J, with 12 bases in between. The CDR3 has 13 residues. Germline CDR1 is MNHEY and CDR2 is SMNVEV (reference sequence). The CDR3 spells CASSLSPSRRQFF. DNA of the CDR3: TGTGCCAGCAGTTTATCGCCTTCTAGGAGGCAGTTCTTC.

This clone was seen just once. The chain recombines TRBV5-1 with TRBJ2-2; 11 bases fit TRBD1. The CDR3 is 16 amino acids. Trimming cost V 1 base and J 6 bases; bases outside gene matches: 5. Germline V gene sequence: CDR1 SGHRS, CDR2 YFSETQ. CDR3 DNA: TGCGCCAGCAGCTTGAGGACAGGGGGCCGATCCGGGGAGCTGTTTTTT. This encodes CASSLRTGGRSGELFF.

V is TRBV9 and J is TRBJ1-2; a possible D gene is TRBD1 (5 bases). V lost 5 bases and J 8 bases, leaving 16 bases between the germline ends. Germline assignment: CDR1 SGDLS and CDR2 YYNGEE. The CDR3 sequence is 13 residues long. The CDR3: CASSDSGRAGYTF. The CDR3 DNA sequence: TGTGCCAGCAGTGATTCAGGGAGGGCGGGCTACACCTTC. The variable domain in full, completed from reference TRBV9 and TRBJ1-2, reads DSGVTQTPKHLITATGQRVTLRCSPRSGDLSVYWYQQSLDQGLQFLIQYYNGEERAKGNILERFSAQQFPDLHSELNLSSLELGDSALYFCASSDSGRAGYTFGSGTRLTVV.

The J gene is TRBJ1-3, the V gene TRBV5-6; D gene ambiguous. CDR1 is SGHDT, CDR2 YYEEEE, per germline. The CDR3 is 16 residues long. Trimming stripped 4 bases from V and 2 bases from J, with 16 bases between. The CDR3, as DNA: TGTGCCAGCAGCCCAACCCCAAGACTGACTGGAAACACCATATATTTT. Its protein product is CASSPTPRLTGNTIYF.

V and J are TRBV28 and TRBJ2-1; tentative D call: TRBD2 (5 bases). This CDR3 spans 17 amino acids. The V end lost 7 bases, the J end lost 5 bases, and 24 bases lay between the germline ends. Germline V gives CDR1 MDHEN, CDR2 SYDVKM. CDR3: CASTQIPRGPPNNEQFF. CDR3 DNA: TGTGCCAGCACCCAGATACCACGCGGGCCTCCCAACAATGAGCAGTTCTTC.

This chain uses TRBV5-8 with TRBJ2-2, with 8 bases aligning to TRBD2. The CDR3 consists of 14 residues. Germline trimming cut 0 bases from V and 6 bases from J; bases unmatched to any gene: 1. The germline V gene encodes CDR1 SGHTS and CDR2 YDEGEE. The CDR3 here is CASSLGLASGELFF. In nucleotides, the CDR3 is TGTGCCAGCAGCTTGGGACTAGCGTCCGGGGAGCTGTTTTTT.

The chain couples TRBV29-1 to TRBJ1-2, with TRBD1 identical over 12 bases. Trimming cost V 6 bases and J 3 bases; bases outside gene matches: 5. The CDR3 consists of 14 residues. Germline loops: CDR1 SQVTM, CDR2 ANQGSEA. The CDR3 bases are TGCAGCGTGGGACAGGGGGCGCAGGACTATGGCTACACCTTC. Protein sequence: CSVGQGAQDYGYTF.

This chain links TRBV10-1 with TRBJ1-2; tentative D call: TRBD1 (6 bases). The V gene's germline CDR1 is WNHNN and CDR2 SYGVQD (reference sequence). V lost 6 bases to trimming and J lost 5 bases, with 13 bases between them. This CDR3 has 13 residues. The CDR3 region has the DNA TGCGCCAGCAGCGCTGGACAGTTTTATGGCTACACCTTC. Amino acids: CASSAGQFYGYTF.

Only a few counts were recorded for this clone. The chain has TRBV7-9 and TRBJ2-7; possible D gene TRBD2, 5 bases. The V end was cut by 5 bases, the J end by 3 bases, with 17 bases between. The CDR3 length is 15 residues. Germline lookup yields CDR1 SEHNR and CDR2 FQNEAQ (reference sequence). The CDR3 reads CASSPPRGGLYEQYF. CDR3 nucleotide sequence: TGTGCCAGCAGCCCCCCGCGTGGAGGCCTCTACGAGCAGTACTTC.

This clone was detected a few times. J is TRBJ1-5 and V is TRBV18, with TRBD1 identical over 9 bases. In germline, CDR1 is KGHSH, CDR2 LQKENI. This CDR3 region has 14 residues. V trimming: 6 bases; J trimming: 5 bases; junction bases outside the gene matches: 5. CDR3 sequence: CASSPGTGYQPQHF. The CDR3 coding sequence is TGTGCCAGCTCCCCCGGGACAGGGTATCAGCCCCAGCATTTT. Complete variable domain (other parts from reference TRBV18 and TRBJ1-5): NAGVMQNPRHLVRRRGQEARLRCSPMKGHSHVYWYRQLPEEGLKFMVYLQKENIIDESGMPKERFSAEFPKEGPSILRIQQVVRGDSAAYFCASSPGTGYQPQHFGDGTRLSIL.

The chain joins TRBV7-9 to TRBJ2-2; possible D gene TRBD1, 6 bases. Germline CDR1 and CDR2: SEHNR and FQNEAQ (reference sequence). This CDR3 is 17 amino acids long. The germline V and J ends were trimmed by 5 bases and 5 bases, with 21 bases remaining between them. DNA for the CDR3: TGTGCCAGCAGCCCAACCGTTGGGACACTGAAAACCGGGGAGCTGTTTTTT. Translated: CASSPTVGTLKTGELFF.

The CDR3 here is CASSWAGSSYNEQFF. CDR3 nucleotide sequence: TGCGCCAGCAGCTGGGCGGGAAGCTCCTACAATGAGCAGTTCTTC. V gene TRBV5-1 combines with J gene TRBJ2-1, with D maybe TRBD2 (6 bases). The CDR3 has 15 amino acids. Trimming shortened V by 3 bases and J by 0 bases, and 10 bases separated the two germline ends. Germline CDR1 SGHRS, CDR2 YFSETQ.

The chain is built from TRBV19 and TRBJ2-1; D call uncertain. CDR1 and CDR2 from the germline V gene are LNHDA and SQIVND (reference sequence). V lost 2 bases and J lost 4, with 6 bases in between. This CDR3 is 13 amino acids long. CDR3 loop: CASSISRYNEQFF. As DNA, the CDR3 is TGTGCCAGTAGTATATCTAGATACAATGAGCAGTTCTTC. Full variable domain (outside the CDR3, taken from reference TRBV19 and TRBJ2-1): DGGITQSPKYLFRKEGQNVTLSCEQNLNHDAMYWYRQDPGQGLRLIYYSQIVNDFQKGDIAEGYSVSREKKESFPLTVTSAQKNPTAFYLCASSISRYNEQFFGPGTRLTVL.

The chain couples TRBV12-3 or TRBV12-4 to TRBJ2-5; no reliable D call. This CDR3 region has 11 residues. V lost 6 bases and J 9 bases, leaving 11 bases between the germline ends. As DNA, the CDR3 is TGTGCCAGCAGCCCCGAGTCGGCCCAGTACTTC. Its translation: CASSPESAQYF.

This chain connects TRBV7-8 to TRBJ2-7; a possible D gene is TRBD2 (6 bases). V lost 3 bases and J lost 0, with 15 bases in between. The CDR3 loop spans 16 amino acids. CDR1 and CDR2 from the germline V gene are SGHVS and FQNEAQ. The CDR3 coding sequence is TGTGCCAGCAGCTTCCGACCGGGACTTAACTCCTACGAGCAGTACTTC. Protein: CASSFRPGLNSYEQYF.

This chain connects TRBV28 to TRBJ2-4; D possibly corresponds to TRBD1 (6 bases). With 5 bases removed from V and 0 bases from J, the gap between germline ends came to 14 bases. Germline-derived CDR1 and CDR2 are MDHEN and SYDVKM. This CDR3 is 16 amino acids long. For the CDR3, the DNA is TGTGCCAGCAGTCAGGACAGTTTACTAGCCAAAAACATTCAGTACTTC. This translates into CASSQDSLLAKNIQYF.